This is a list of T cell receptor beta chains from one sample in a study of T cell repertoires in cytomegalovirus infection. TCRdb reprocessed the reads with MiXCR, giving one entry per CDR3 protein. The table includes fewer than 550,000 distinct CDR3 sequences, 15% to 20% detected once. What was sequenced was CD8+ T cells from PBMCs. These receptors all come from a human donor in good health (CMV status not recorded). Some clones in this sample may be carry-over from other donors' samples. CDR3s include the opening cysteine and the closing phenylalanine or tryptophan. Fields, in order: clone size, CDR3 length, J gene, V gene, D gene, CDR3 protein, CDR3 DNA. D genes are given only for firm matches. The size of a clone is reported for some rows only, either as once, few or many, or as a class for expanded clones.

abundance: NA; len: 16; j_gene: TRBJ1-3; v_gene: TRBV7-9; d_gene: NA; CDR3aa: CASSSPRGIDGNTIYF; CDR3nt: TGTGCCAGCAGCTCGCCCAGGGGAATCGATGGAAACACCATATATTTT
abundance: few; len: 15; j_gene: TRBJ2-7; v_gene: TRBV10-3; d_gene: NA; CDR3aa: CAISEFRGSSYEQYF; CDR3nt: TGTGCCATCAGTGAATTTCGGGGCAGCTCCTACGAGCAGTACTTC
abundance: NA; len: 14; j_gene: TRBJ2-7; v_gene: TRBV15; d_gene: NA; CDR3aa: CATSARSGKYEQYF; CDR3nt: TGTGCCACCAGCGCCCGTTCAGGGAAATACGAGCAGTACTTC
abundance: NA; len: 17; j_gene: TRBJ2-2; v_gene: TRBV5-1; d_gene: TRBD2; CDR3aa: CASSLASGGTNTGELFF; CDR3nt: TGCGCCAGCAGCTTGGCGAGCGGGGGGACTAACACCGGGGAGCTGTTTTTT
abundance: NA; len: 15; j_gene: TRBJ2-5; v_gene: TRBV15; d_gene: TRBD2; CDR3aa: CATSSLSGLGETQYF; CDR3nt: TGTGCCACCAGCAGCCTTAGCGGGTTGGGGGAGACCCAGTACTTC
abundance: many; len: 16; j_gene: TRBJ1-5; v_gene: TRBV6-5; d_gene: NA; CDR3aa: CASRKSPQGAGQPQHF; CDR3nt: TGTGCGTCCAGGAAATCCCCGCAAGGGGCTGGTCAGCCCCAGCATTTT
abundance: NA; len: 14; j_gene: TRBJ2-1; v_gene: TRBV20-1; d_gene: TRBD2; CDR3aa: CSASTSGLYNEQFF; CDR3nt: TGCAGTGCTAGTACTAGCGGCTTATACAATGAGCAGTTCTTC
abundance: NA; len: 14; j_gene: TRBJ2-1; v_gene: TRBV5-1; d_gene: TRBD1; CDR3aa: CASRGDRGGNEQFF; CDR3nt: TGCGCCAGCAGAGGGGACAGGGGAGGTAATGAGCAGTTCTTC
abundance: once; len: 14; j_gene: TRBJ1-3; v_gene: TRBV27; d_gene: NA; CDR3aa: CASSRAAGGNTIYF; CDR3nt: TGTGCCAGCAGTAGGGCAGCTGGTGGAAACACCATATATTTT
abundance: many; len: 17; j_gene: TRBJ2-7; v_gene: TRBV10-3; d_gene: NA; CDR3aa: CAISDSRAGSSSYEQYF; CDR3nt: TGTGCCATCAGTGACTCGCGTGCTGGGAGCAGCTCCTACGAGCAGTACTTC
abundance: few; len: 14; j_gene: TRBJ2-7; v_gene: TRBV29-1; d_gene: TRBD2; CDR3aa: CSVEWKAGGYEQYF; CDR3nt: TGCAGCGTTGAATGGAAAGCGGGAGGGTACGAGCAGTACTTC
abundance: many; len: 16; j_gene: TRBJ2-1; v_gene: TRBV7-6; d_gene: TRBD2; CDR3aa: CASSFREASSYNEQFF; CDR3nt: TGTGCCAGCAGCTTTCGGGAGGCGAGCTCCTACAATGAGCAGTTCTTC
abundance: few; len: 15; j_gene: TRBJ2-7; v_gene: TRBV2; d_gene: NA; CDR3aa: CASSEVEVWSYEQYF; CDR3nt: TGTGCCAGCAGTGAAGTGGAGGTTTGGTCCTACGAGCAGTACTTC
abundance: NA; len: 17; j_gene: TRBJ1-6; v_gene: TRBV18; d_gene: TRBD1; CDR3aa: CASSLDRALTYNSPLHF; CDR3nt: TGTGCCAGCTCATTGGACAGGGCCTTAACCTATAATTCACCCCTCCACTTT
abundance: NA; len: 16; j_gene: TRBJ2-2; v_gene: TRBV7-9; d_gene: NA; CDR3aa: CASRRPGTVSTGELFF; CDR3nt: TGTGCCAGCAGACGGCCCGGGACTGTATCGACCGGGGAGCTGTTTTTT
abundance: many; len: 15; j_gene: TRBJ1-5; v_gene: TRBV7-3; d_gene: TRBD1; CDR3aa: CASSLSGQANQPQHF; CDR3nt: TGTGCCAGCAGCTTATCGGGACAGGCCAATCAGCCCCAGCATTTT
abundance: NA; len: 12; j_gene: TRBJ2-7; v_gene: TRBV11-2; d_gene: NA; CDR3aa: CASSYDIYEQYF; CDR3nt: TGTGCCAGCAGCTACGACATCTACGAGCAGTACTTC
abundance: many; len: 12; j_gene: TRBJ2-1; v_gene: TRBV7-9; d_gene: NA; CDR3aa: CASSSIYNEQFF; CDR3nt: TGTGCCAGCAGCTCGATATACAATGAGCAGTTCTTC